Below are 22 T cell receptor beta chains sequenced from a single sample in a study of T cells in lung cancer brain metastases. Measured with immunoSEQ multiplex PCR; TCRdb has only the in-frame clones, and not every one. The sample includes several thousand clones, roughly 90% of them seen just once. Material for sequencing was tumor tissue from the primary lung tumor. The receptors shown here come from a man in his forties or fifties with non-small cell lung cancer.

In this sample, this clone turned up once. This rearrangement joins TRBV30 to TRBJ2-1; TRBD2 aligns across 9 bases. Germline V CDR1 and CDR2: GTSNPN, SVGIG (reference sequence). The length of the CDR3 is 15 residues. Unmatched junction bases numbered 8, after V lost 2 bases and J lost 6 bases. CDR3 loop: CAWSYGRGGLNEQFF. The CDR3 DNA sequence: TGTGCCTGGAGTTACGGGCGGGGGGGCCTCAATGAGCAGTTCTTC. The whole variable domain, remainder taken from reference TRBV30 and TRBJ2-1, is SQTIHQWPATLVQPVGSPLSLECTVEGTSNPNLYWYRQAAGRGLQLLFYSVGIGQISSEVPQNLSASRPQDRQFILSSKKLLLSDSGFYLCAWSYGRGGLNEQFFGPGTRLTVL.

The chain has TRBV7-2 and TRBJ1-1; TRBD1 matches at 12 bases. Germline assignment: CDR1 SGHTA and CDR2 FQGNSA. J was trimmed by 8 bases and V by 5 bases; bases with no gene match: 12. This CDR3 has 16 residues. This chain's CDR3 is CASSEGTGGRFGEAFF. CDR3 sequence (DNA): TGTGCCAGCAGCGAAGGGACAGGGGGCCGCTTTGGGGAAGCTTTCTTT. The whole variable domain, remainder taken from reference TRBV7-2 and TRBJ1-1, is GAGVSQSPSNKVTEKGKDVELRCDPISGHTALYWYRQSLGQGLEFLIYFQGNSAPDKSGLPSDRFSAERTGGSVSTLTIQRTQQEDSAVYLCASSEGTGGRFGEAFFGQGTRLTVV.

The rearrangement joins TRBV18 to TRBJ2-7, with D perhaps TRBD1 (6 bases). This CDR3 region has 17 residues. V was clipped by 4 bases and J by 3 bases, with 22 bases between them. Germline CDR1 KGHSH, CDR2 LQKENI. In nucleotides, the CDR3 is TGTGCCAGCTCACTAAGCCAAACAGGGTTCCTAGTCTACGAGCAGTACTTC. It translates to CASSLSQTGFLVYEQYF.

The genes are TRBV7-9 and TRBJ2-1, with 8 bases lining up with TRBD2. Trimming took 7 bases from V and 2 from J; bases not matched to a gene: 13. CDR1 SEHNR and CDR2 FQNEAQ come from the germline V gene (reference sequence). The CDR3 sequence is 17 residues long. The CDR3 region has the DNA TGTGCCAGCATCCCCCGGGGGGGTAGCGGGGCCTACAATGAGCAGTTCTTC. This sequence encodes CASIPRGGSGAYNEQFF.

About this clone: A junction boundary mismatches the germline segment, possibly from a read error. The chain employs TRBV15 and TRBJ1-1, with D possibly being TRBD1 (6 bases). CDR1 and CDR2 from the germline V gene are LNHNV and YYDKDF (reference sequence). This CDR3 comprises 14 residues. The CDR3 reads CATAPGAMNTETFF. CDR3 in DNA: TGTGCCACGGCGCCGGGGGCGATGAACACTGAAACTTTCTTT.

This sequence joins TRBV4-1 and TRBJ1-4; TRBD1 agrees at 8 bases. V gave up 3 bases and J gave up 2 bases; unmatched junction bases: 2. The V gene's germline CDR1 is MGHRA and CDR2 YSYEKL. The length of the CDR3 is 15 residues. CDR3 sequence: CASSHTGGTNEKLFF. The CDR3 coding sequence is TGCGCCAGCAGCCACACAGGGGGGACTAATGAAAAACTGTTTTTT.

The gene calls are TRBV18 and TRBJ1-1; D is undetermined. V was shortened by 0 bases and J by 2 bases, with 4 bases between the two germline ends. In germline, CDR1 is KGHSH, CDR2 LQKENI. This CDR3 contains 13 residues. CDR3 sequence: CASSPPVNTEAFF. In DNA, the CDR3 is TGTGCCAGCTCACCACCAGTAAACACTGAAGCTTTCTTT.

This clone was seen a few times. The CDR3 bases are TGTGCCAGCAGCCCCTTGCCGGCCCTGAACACTGAAGCTTTCTTT. This encodes CASSPLPALNTEAFF. The chain recombines TRBV5-8 with TRBJ1-1; unclear D gene. The CDR3 contains 15 residues. The V end lost 4 bases, the J end lost 0 bases, and 13 bases lay between the germline ends. The germline gives CDR1 SGHTS, CDR2 YDEGEE.

The genes are TRBV29-1 and TRBJ1-1; D may be TRBD1 (5 bases). The CDR3 has 23 amino acids. V lost 4 bases, J lost 1 base, and 40 bases lay in between. Germline V CDR1 and CDR2: SQVTM, ANQGSEA. In DNA form, the CDR3 reads TGCAGCGTTGTATTTTTCGGGACGAACACTGTGTATGTATTTTTCGGGACGAACACTGAAGCTTTCTTT. It is translated as CSVVFFGTNTVYVFFGTNTEAFF.

A remark on this clone: The junction departs from the called germline gene at one end, perhaps through a read error. The chain recombines TRBV10-1 with TRBJ2-1; 9 bases fit TRBD2. In germline, CDR1 is WNHNN, CDR2 SYGVQD (reference sequence). CDR3 length equals 15 residues. Here the CDR3 reads CASNEDSGGYNEQFF. CDR3 DNA sequence: TGCGCCAGCAATGAGGATAGCGGGGGCTACAATGAGCAGTTCTTC.

The chain combines TRBV9 with TRBJ1-2; TRBD1 aligns across 7 bases. CDR3 size: 13 residues. V lost 3 bases to trimming and J lost 4 bases; unmatched junction nucleotides: 3. Germline CDR1 and CDR2: SGDLS and YYNGEE. The DNA for the CDR3 is TGTGCCAGCAGCGCACAGGGGCTCTATGGCTACACCTTC. Translation: CASSAQGLYGYTF.

The chain joins TRBV7-2 to TRBJ2-3, with D possibly being TRBD1 or TRBD2 (5 bases each). Deletions cut 1 base from V and 3 bases from J, with 14 bases between. CDR1 is SGHTA, CDR2 FQGNSA, per germline. The CDR3 has 16 residues. In DNA form, the CDR3 reads TGTGCCAGCAGCTTAGTCGGGACCCGTAAAACAGATACGCAGTATTTT. Its translation is CASSLVGTRKTDTQYF.

CDR3 protein: CASSEGGGPQPQHF. The CDR3 region has the DNA TGTGCCAGCAGTGAAGGCGGGGGGCCCCAGCCCCAGCATTTT. The genes are TRBV6-1 and TRBJ1-5, with TRBD1 as a possible D gene (6 bases). The ends were cut back, 1 base at V and 7 bases at J, with 11 bases in the middle. The CDR3 spans 14 residues. The germline gives CDR1 MNHNS, CDR2 SASEGT.

The rearrangement links TRBV19 to TRBJ1-1, with a tentative D call TRBD1 (5 bases). Germline V CDR1 and CDR2: LNHDA, SQIVND (reference sequence). Trimming shortened V by 3 bases and J by 5 bases, and 13 bases separated the two germline ends. The CDR3 runs 14 residues. The chain's CDR3 is CASSIGGSGTEAFF. The CDR3 coding sequence is TGTGCCAGTAGTATTGGGGGATCGGGGACTGAAGCTTTCTTT.

Here the CDR3 DNA reads TGTGCCAGCAGCGCCCAGGGGACCCAAGAGACCCAGTACTTC. It is translated as CASSAQGTQETQYF. The chain couples TRBV5-4 to TRBJ2-5, with D possibly being TRBD1 (6 bases). Deletions cut 4 bases from V and 1 base from J, with 11 bases between. Germline V gene lookup returns CDR1 SGHNT and CDR2 YYREEE (reference sequence). This CDR3 comprises 14 residues.

This sequence joins TRBV7-2 and TRBJ1-3, with D perhaps TRBD1 (6 bases). Deletions cut 5 bases from V and 0 bases from J, with 14 bases between. The length of the CDR3 is 16 residues. CDR1 is SGHTA and CDR2 is FQGNSA in the germline V gene. The chain's CDR3 is CASSLDRPRSGNTIYF. The CDR3 coding sequence is TGTGCCAGCAGCCTAGACAGGCCACGCTCTGGAAACACCATATATTTT.

The rearrangement uses TRBV11-2 and TRBJ2-7, with D possibly matching TRBD1 (6 bases). Looked up from germline, CDR1 is SGHAT and CDR2 is FQNNGV. V gave up 1 base and J gave up 7 bases, with 17 bases separating them. The CDR3 covers 15 residues. The CDR3 sequence: CASSLGADRYYEQYF. The CDR3 DNA is TGTGCCAGCAGCTTAGGCGCGGACAGATACTATGAGCAGTACTTC.

Turning to this clone: Other DNA sequences in the sample encode the same CDR3. V usage is TRBV11-1 and J usage is TRBJ2-1; TRBD2 matches 9 bases. The CDR3 length is 15 residues. The J segment lost 4 bases and the V segment lost 6 bases, leaving 7 bases of the junction unmatched. The germline CDR1 and CDR2 sequences are SGHAT and FQDESV (reference sequence). The CDR3 DNA sequence: TGTGCCAGCAGTCGAACTAGCGGGTGGTACAATGAGCAGTTCTTC. It translates to CASSRTSGWYNEQFF.

The chain couples TRBV20-1 to TRBJ2-5; D unclear. The germline CDR1 and CDR2 sequences are DFQATT and SNEGSKA (reference sequence). The V end lost 8 bases, the J end lost 4 bases, and 11 bases lay between the germline ends. CDR3 length equals 11 residues. This CDR3 is CSCLVGETQYF. CDR3 DNA sequence: TGCAGTTGCCTTGTAGGAGAGACCCAGTACTTC.

This clone was picked up a small number of times. The same CDR3 can be traced to other DNA sequences in this sample. This chain uses TRBV14 with TRBJ1-1; no definite D call. Trimming removed 4 bases from V and 11 bases from J, with 17 bases in between. Germline V gives CDR1 SGHDN, CDR2 FVKESK. This CDR3 comprises 13 residues. The CDR3 DNA is TGTGCCAGCAGCCGTACGGAGGGAAGCTCGGCTTTCTTT. Residues: CASSRTEGSSAFF.

V usage is TRBV9 and J usage is TRBJ2-4; TRBD1 matches 7 bases. The ends lost 3 bases at V and 6 bases at J; junction bases unmatched: 6. Germline CDR1 and CDR2: SGDLS and YYNGEE. The CDR3 has 14 amino acids. CDR3: CASSEGTAPNIQYF. The CDR3 DNA follows: TGTGCCAGCAGCGAGGGGACAGCACCAAACATTCAGTACTTC.

A remark on this clone: Other DNA sequences in the same sample also yield this CDR3. The V and J genes are TRBV6-6 and TRBJ1-4; D is unresolved. V was clipped by 9 bases and J by 2 bases, with 16 bases between them. The germline gives CDR1 MNHNY, CDR2 SVGAGI (reference sequence). The CDR3 is 15 amino acids. In DNA, the CDR3 is TGTGCCAGTAGCCCCACCCGTGGCACTAATGAAAAACTGTTTTTT. It specifies CASSPTRGTNEKLFF.